This T cell receptor (beta chain) originates from a study of shared clonotypes between healthy human individuals. TCRdb's copy holds only in-frame clones and misses some; the assay was immunoSEQ multiplex PCR. The sample has about 2,200,000 clones; roughly 91% are singletons. In the naive CD8 group, cells lacked CD45RO and were positively selected for CCR7, so terminally differentiated effector memory CD45RA+ cells were left out. This clone appeared a few times. This CDR3 is also generated by other DNA sequences in the sample. The CDR3 contains 15 residues. Germline V CDR1 and CDR2: MGHRA, YSYEKL. V lost 1 base to trimming and J lost 5 bases, with 14 bases between them.

The clonotype originates from a young man in good health. Some clones in this sample may be carry-over from other donors' samples. V gene TRBV4-1 combines with J gene TRBJ1-1; perhaps TRBD1 as D (6 bases). The source material was naive CD8+ T cells from PBMCs. The DNA of the CDR3 is TGCGCCAGCAGCCAAGTCGGGGGCGTGGGAACTGAAGCTTTCTTT. Residues: CASSQVGGVGTEAFF.